Detailed here is one T cell receptor beta chain. The V segment lost 0 bases and the J segment 1 base; nucleotides outside the gene matches: 5. The V gene's germline CDR1 is SGDLS and CDR2 YYNGEE. The CDR3 runs 16 residues. The data are from a study of blood T cell repertoires in COVID-19. Study details: Material from acute and convalescent COVID-19 was sourced from the United States, Italy and Spain.

Source study methods: It was from reference gene primer amplification that nucleated cell counts were estimated. Some clones are missing from TCRdb's copy, which holds only in-frame ones; the method was immunoSEQ multiplex PCR. V and J calls and clone size follow that table, whereas D and trimming were derived from the DNA. Here the sample spans approximately 210,000 clones, 83% being singletons. The gene calls are TRBV9 and TRBJ2-5; 8 nucleotides align to TRBD1. The sequenced sample was peripheral blood. The receptor was isolated from a woman aged 45-60 years with acute or convalescent COVID-19. In DNA, the CDR3 is TGTGCCAGCAGCGTAGCTATCGGGACAGGCCAAGAGACCCAGTACTTC. It is translated as CASSVAIGTGQETQYF. Full variable domain (remainder filled in from reference TRBV9 and TRBJ2-5): DSGVTQTPKHLITATGQRVTLRCSPRSGDLSVYWYQQSLDQGLQFLIQYYNGEERAKGNILERFSAQQFPDLHSELNLSSLELGDSALYFCASSVAIGTGQETQYFGPGTRLLVL.